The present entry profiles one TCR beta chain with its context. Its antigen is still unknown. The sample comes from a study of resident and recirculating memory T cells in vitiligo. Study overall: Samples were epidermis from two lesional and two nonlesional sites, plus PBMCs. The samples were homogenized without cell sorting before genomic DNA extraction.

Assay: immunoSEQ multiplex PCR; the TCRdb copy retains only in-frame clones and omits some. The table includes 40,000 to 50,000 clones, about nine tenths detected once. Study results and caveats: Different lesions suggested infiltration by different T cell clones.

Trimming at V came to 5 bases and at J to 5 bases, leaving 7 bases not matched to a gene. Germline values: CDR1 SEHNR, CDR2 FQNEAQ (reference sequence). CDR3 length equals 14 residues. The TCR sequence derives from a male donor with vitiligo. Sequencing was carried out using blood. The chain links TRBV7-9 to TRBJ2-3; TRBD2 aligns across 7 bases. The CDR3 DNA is TGTGCCAGCAGCCCGACGGGAGGCTTAGATACGCAGTATTTT. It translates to CASSPTGGLDTQYF.